A selection of T cell receptor beta chains follows, all from one sample in a study of blood T cell repertoires in COVID-19. The table came from immunoSEQ multiplex PCR; TCRdb's copy has only in-frame clones and leaves some out. The sample yields some 300,000 clones, about 86% seen once. Sample: peripheral blood. The receptors derive from a woman in her 70s with COVID-19, enrolled during active disease. CDR3s include the opening cysteine and the closing phenylalanine or tryptophan. Each record gives: J gene, D gene, V gene, clone size, CDR3 DNA, CDR3 protein. The D gene is left open where the match is weak. Rows give clone size only sometimes, using once, few, many, or a class for an expanded clone.

>TRBJ2-7|TRBD1|TRBV28|-
TGTGCCAGCAGTTTATCCAGGACAGGGAGCTCGCAGTACTTC
CASSLSRTGSSQYF
>TRBJ2-5|-|TRBV5-1|-
TGCGCCAGCAGCTTGATCGGGAGCGGAGGGGAGACCCAGTACTTC
CASSLIGSGGETQYF
>TRBJ1-2|TRBD1|TRBV24-1|-
TGTGCCACCAGTTCGACAGGGATGGGCTATGGCTACACCTTC
CATSSTGMGYGYTF
>TRBJ1-1|TRBD1|TRBV28|few
TGTGCCAGCAGTTTGGCGGGACAGCAGAACACTGAAGCTTTCTTT
CASSLAGQQNTEAFF
>TRBJ1-4|-|TRBV27|-
TGTGCCAGCAGTTCGCCCGCCAGTACTGAAAAACTGTTTTTT
CASSSPASTEKLFF
>TRBJ1-5|-|TRBV21-1|-
TGTGCCAGCAGCAAAAGTGTTGGGGAGAAGAATCAGCCCCAGCATTTT
CASSKSVGEKNQPQHF
>TRBJ1-1|-|TRBV7-9|-
TGTGCCAGCAGCTCCCGGCGGGGGGTACTGAACACTGAAGCTTTCTTT
CASSSRRGVLNTEAFF
>TRBJ1-2|-|TRBV6-6|-
TGTGCCAGCAGTTACTCCTTTAACTATGGCTACACCTTC
CASSYSFNYGYTF
>TRBJ2-1|-|TRBV6-5|once
TGTGCCAGCAGTTACGAGCCAGGGGGGAGCCATGAGCAGTTCTTC
CASSYEPGGSHEQFF
>TRBJ1-6|-|TRBV6-2/TRBV6-3|-
TGTGCCAGCAGCCCTCGGGTTTCCAAACGGGCACCCCTCCACTTT
CASSPRVSKRAPLHF
>TRBJ1-2|TRBD1|TRBV23-1|-
TGCGCCGGCGGCGGACAGGGAGGGAGTGAAGGCTACACCTTC
CAGGGQGGSEGYTF
>TRBJ2-7|-|TRBV20-1|-
TGCAGTGCTGGACAGTTCTACGAGCAGTACTTC
CSAGQFYEQYF
>TRBJ2-7|TRBD1|TRBV6-7|-
TGTGCCAGCAGTTACTCCAACAGGGGAGACTACGAGCAGTACTTC
CASSYSNRGDYEQYF
>TRBJ1-2|TRBD1|TRBV28|-
TGTGCCAGCAGTTTAACCGGGACAGGGAACTATGGCTACACCTTC
CASSLTGTGNYGYTF
>TRBJ1-2|TRBD1|TRBV5-6|few
TGTGCCAGCAGCTTAGGGACAGACTCCTATGGCTACACCTTC
CASSLGTDSYGYTF
>TRBJ2-1|TRBD1|TRBV29-1|once
TGCAGCGTTGAAGATTCTCGGACAGGGGGCGATGAGCAGTTCTTC
CSVEDSRTGGDEQFF
>TRBJ2-7|-|TRBV14|-
TGTGCCAGCAGCCTAAGAGGCCGGGGTCAGGACTACGAGCAGTACTTC
CASSLRGRGQDYEQYF
>TRBJ2-3|TRBD2|TRBV10-3|once
TGTGCCATTTTAGCGGGGGGCACAGATACGCAGTATTTT
CAILAGGTDTQYF
>TRBJ2-7|TRBD1|TRBV6-5|-
TGTGCCAGCAGTTACGGGACAGGGTTATACGAGCAGTACTTC
CASSYGTGLYEQYF
>TRBJ2-7|-|TRBV6-5|-
TGTGCCAGCAGTTACTACGTGGGGAGCTCCTACGAGCAGTACTTC
CASSYYVGSSYEQYF
>TRBJ1-1|-|TRBV9|-
TGTGCCAGCAGCAGGGGGGGAAACACTGAAGCTTTCTTT
CASSRGGNTEAFF
>TRBJ2-1|-|TRBV7-8|-
TGTGCCAGCAGCTTAGGGGCGGGGAGCTCCTACAATGAGCAGTTCTTC
CASSLGAGSSYNEQFF
>TRBJ2-2|TRBD1|TRBV29-1|-
TGCAGCGTTGTGTCGGGACAGTCTACGAACACCGGGGAGCTGTTTTTT
CSVVSGQSTNTGELFF
>TRBJ2-3|TRBD2|TRBV19|-
TGTGCCAGTATAAGCGGGGGCCATACGCAGTATTTT
CASISGGHTQYF
>TRBJ1-1|TRBD1|TRBV27|-
TGTGCCAGCAGCTTGCCCGGGACAGGGCACACTGAAGCTTTCTTT
CASSLPGTGHTEAFF
>TRBJ1-2|-|TRBV3-1/TRBV3-2|-
TGTGCCAGCAGCGTTAACGTGGAGGGCGGCTACACCTTC
CASSVNVEGGYTF
>TRBJ1-2|TRBD1|TRBV5-1|few
TGCGCCAGCAGCAGCGCAACGGGACAGGGGGCTGGAGGCTACACCTTC
CASSSATGQGAGGYTF
>TRBJ2-2|TRBD2|TRBV6-2/TRBV6-3|-
TGTGCCAGCAGTTTGGGGCTAGCGGTAATCACCGGGGAGCTGTTTTTT
CASSLGLAVITGELFF
>TRBJ2-3|TRBD1|TRBV6-7|-
TGTGCCAGCAGTTACTTCGTCGATAGGGACAGGGCCACAGATACGCAGTATTTT
CASSYFVDRDRATDTQYF